What follows describes a single T cell receptor (beta chain). The germline CDR1 and CDR2 sequences are MNHNY and SVGAGI (reference sequence). This CDR3 is built from 15 residues. V was pared by 6 bases and J by 2 bases, with 6 bases of the junction left unmatched. Libraries were prepared by immunoSEQ multiplex PCR; TCRdb keeps only in-frame clonotypes and omits some of them. This sample has over 100,000 clones; around nine tenths occur once, and the top ten carry approximately 10%. These data originate in a study of blood T cell repertoires in COVID-19. The chain couples TRBV6-6 to TRBJ2-5, with 10 bases aligning to TRBD2. Material: peripheral blood. This TCR was recovered from a woman in her 70s with COVID-19, enrolled during active disease. For the CDR3, the DNA is TGTGCCAGCAGGATAGCGGGGGGAAGGCAAGAGACCCAGTACTTC. The encoded protein is CASRIAGGRQETQYF.